This T cell receptor (beta chain) derives from a study of graft-versus-host responses after intestinal transplantation. Study-level background: Those transplanted obtained multivisceral, liver-intestinal, or isolated intestinal grafts. Study-wide results and limits: Recipient-marrow GvH clones were detected, some having first appeared in ileum or blood.

Data came from immunoSEQ multiplex PCR; TCRdb stores just in-frame clones and leaves some out. The sample shows about 120,000 clones, 85% to 95% of them seen only once. The CDR3 length is 16 residues. Germline CDR1 is KGHSH and CDR2 is LQKENI. About this clone: No antigen is known for it. One end of the junction does not line up with germline, which may come from a read error.

The sample in question was unstimulated CD4+ T cells sorted from spleen or lymph node cells, obtained before intestinal transplant. This clonotype originated in a human donor who received an intestinal transplant. V and J are TRBV18 and TRBJ2-7, with TRBD2 identical over 7 bases. The CDR3 reads CASSPLNTGGSYEQYF. The DNA of the CDR3 is TGTGCCAGCTCCCCACTCAATACGGGGGGTTCCTACGAGCAGTACTTC.